The 20 T cell receptor beta chains below were found in one sample sequenced in a study of Ad26.COV2.S vaccination and SARS-CoV-2 variants. This sample's treatment: roughly 20 received Ad26.COV2.S at low or high dose, single or two shots; several received placebo; per-sample allocation not given. It was on day 63 after the first vaccine or placebo injection that samples were taken. TCRdb keeps only in-frame clones here, not all; method: immunoSEQ multiplex PCR. The sample has 500,000 or so clones; approximately 89% are singletons. Sequenced here: peripheral blood, sampled in a trial of Ad26.COV2.S vaccine versus placebo. The receptors derive from a person between 18 and 60 years old who received the Ad26.COV2.S COVID-19 vaccine or a placebo.

The rearrangement uses TRBV18 and TRBJ1-2; D ambiguous. The CDR3 totals 16 residues. Trimming pared 1 base from V and 0 bases from J, leaving 12 bases between. The germline CDR1 and CDR2 sequences are KGHSH and LQKENI. The DNA for the CDR3 is TGTGCCAGCTCACCACGGGTGAGCCACGCTAACTATGGCTACACCTTC. This translates into CASSPRVSHANYGYTF.

This chain links TRBV12-3 or TRBV12-4 with TRBJ1-5; D not certain. The CDR3 has 12 amino acids. With 0 bases removed from V and 3 bases from J, the gap between germline ends came to 0 bases. For the CDR3, the DNA is TGTGCCAGCAGTTTAGCCAATCAGCCCCAGCATTTT. Translation: CASSLANQPQHF.

The chain carries TRBV5-6 and TRBJ2-2; 9 nucleotides match TRBD1. Germline V gene sequence: CDR1 SGHDT, CDR2 YYEEEE. J was trimmed by 3 bases and V by 4 bases; bases with no gene match: 10. The CDR3 contains 17 residues. CDR3 protein: CASSPLTGGPYTGELFF. The CDR3 DNA is TGTGCCAGCAGCCCACTAACAGGGGGCCCTTACACCGGGGAGCTGTTTTTT.

This clone was found once. The V call is TRBV7-5, the J call TRBJ2-3. TRBV7-5 is shown as a pseudogene. CDR3 length: 18 residues. For the CDR3, the DNA is TGTGCCAGAAGCCGCACGTACGAAACCAGGGAGAGCACAGATACGCAGTATTTT. Translated, it gives CARSRTYETRESTDTQYF.

The V call is TRBV7-9, the J call TRBJ2-7; TRBD2 agrees at 10 bases. Germline V gives CDR1 SEHNR, CDR2 FQNEAQ (reference sequence). With 4 bases clipped from V and 4 bases from J, the junction kept 7 bases outside the gene matches. The CDR3 spans 15 residues. The CDR3 nucleotides read TGTGCCAGCAGCTCGAAGCGGGGGGGTAAATACGAGCAGTACTTC. Protein product: CASSSKRGGKYEQYF.

This rearrangement joins TRBV13 to TRBJ2-5, with 13 nucleotides matching TRBD2. Germline assignment: CDR1 PRHDT and CDR2 FYEKMQ (reference sequence). The trim removed 6 bases at V and 9 bases at J, leaving 4 bases unmatched. The CDR3 length is 13 residues. The CDR3, as DNA: TGTGCCAGCAGGGAGACTAGCGGGGGGCCCCAGTACTTC. It specifies CASRETSGGPQYF.

The V gene is TRBV9, the J gene TRBJ2-5; a weak D match, TRBD2 (8 bases). Germline CDR1 SGDLS, CDR2 YYNGEE. This CDR3 spans 15 amino acids. Trimming removed 4 bases at V and 7 bases at J, with 20 bases between. The CDR3 loop is CASSRSGDSIGTQYF. The CDR3 DNA reads TGTGCCAGCAGCCGTAGCGGGGACAGCATAGGGACCCAGTACTTC. The whole variable domain, remainder taken from reference TRBV9 and TRBJ2-5, is DSGVTQTPKHLITATGQRVTLRCSPRSGDLSVYWYQQSLDQGLQFLIQYYNGEERAKGNILERFSAQQFPDLHSELNLSSLELGDSALYFCASSRSGDSIGTQYFGPGTRLLVL.

V and J are TRBV9 and TRBJ2-2; tentative D call: TRBD1 (5 bases). From germline, CDR1 is SGDLS and CDR2 YYNGEE. V lost 3 bases to trimming and J lost 3 bases, with 12 bases between them. The CDR3 is 15 amino acids. CDR3 DNA sequence: TGTGCCAGCAGCGGAAGGGGCGGAGACACCGGGGAGCTGTTTTTT. Translated: CASSGRGGDTGELFF.

This sequence joins TRBV4-1 and TRBJ1-1, with a tentative D call TRBD1 (6 bases). V was trimmed by 6 bases and J by 3 bases, leaving 17 bases between them. Germline V gives CDR1 MGHRA, CDR2 YSYEKL. The CDR3 spans 15 residues. As DNA, the CDR3 is TGCGCCAGCAGTCGGACGCAGGGGTTCGACACTGAAGCTTTCTTT. Its translation: CASSRTQGFDTEAFF.

This sequence joins TRBV10-3 and TRBJ1-1; 7 bases fit TRBD1. CDR1 ENHRY and CDR2 SYGVKD come from the germline V gene. The J segment lost 6 bases and the V segment lost 6 bases, leaving 1 base of the junction unmatched. CDR3 length: 11 residues. The chain's CDR3 is CAIRGTAEAFF. CDR3 bases: TGTGCCATCAGGGGGACAGCTGAAGCTTTCTTT.

The V gene is TRBV19, the J gene TRBJ2-2; possibly TRBD2 for D (5 bases). The CDR3 contains 16 residues. Germline V gene sequence: CDR1 LNHDA, CDR2 SQIVND (reference sequence). V was clipped by 7 bases and J by 2 bases, with 17 bases between them. The CDR3 region is CASKLGGSLNTGELFF. CDR3 DNA sequence: TGTGCCAGTAAGCTGGGTGGGAGCCTTAACACCGGGGAGCTGTTTTTT.

The CDR3 protein is CASRPTSGSSSDTQYF. The CDR3 DNA sequence: TGTGCCAGCAGGCCTACTAGCGGGAGCTCTTCAGATACGCAGTATTTT. V gene TRBV6-6 combines with J gene TRBJ2-3, with 11 bases aligning to TRBD2. V gave up 6 bases and J gave up 4 bases; unmatched junction bases: 9. Per the germline V gene, CDR1 is MNHNY and CDR2 is SVGAGI (reference sequence). The CDR3 contains 16 residues.

The chain employs TRBV19 and TRBJ1-1; 7 bases align to TRBD1. Germline V CDR1 and CDR2: LNHDA, SQIVND (reference sequence). This CDR3 region has 12 residues. With V trimmed by 8 bases and J by 11 bases, 11 bases remained unmatched. The CDR3: CASDRQGVWAFF. The CDR3 nucleotides read TGTGCCAGTGACCGACAGGGCGTGTGGGCTTTCTTT.

This clone was counted once. J is TRBJ2-7 and V is TRBV4-2; a possible D gene is TRBD1 (5 bases). V lost 0 bases to trimming and J lost 3 bases, with 9 bases between them. The germline CDR1 and CDR2 sequences are LGHNA and YNFKEQ. The CDR3 has 14 residues. The CDR3 region has the DNA TGTGCCAGCAGCCAAGATCGACAGAGCTACGAGCAGTACTTC. This sequence encodes CASSQDRQSYEQYF.

This chain connects TRBV10-3 to TRBJ2-7; perhaps TRBD2 as D (5 bases). The germline V and J ends were trimmed by 4 bases and 2 bases, with 6 bases remaining between them. The CDR3 runs 12 residues. Per the germline V gene, CDR1 is ENHRY and CDR2 is SYGVKD. The CDR3 is CAISGETYEQYV. The CDR3 DNA is TGTGCCATCAGTGGGGAGACCTACGAGCAGTACGTC.

The chain recombines TRBV28 with TRBJ1-2; 7 bases align to TRBD1. Germline assignment: CDR1 MDHEN and CDR2 SYDVKM. The trim removed 10 bases at V and 4 bases at J, leaving 12 bases unmatched. This CDR3 has 14 residues. For the CDR3, the DNA is TGTGCCACCCGCTCGGGACAGAAGAGCTATGGCTACACCTTC. Translating it yields CATRSGQKSYGYTF.

This clone was seen more than once but under ten times. The rearrangement uses TRBV19 and TRBJ1-2; D gene uncertain. V was shortened by 4 bases and J by 4 bases, with 13 bases between the two germline ends. CDR1 LNHDA and CDR2 SQIVND come from the germline V gene (reference sequence). The CDR3 has 14 amino acids. This CDR3 is CASSTSGGGYGYTF. The CDR3 nucleotides are TGTGCCAGTAGTACATCAGGAGGAGGCTATGGCTACACCTTC.

The gene calls are TRBV12-5 and TRBJ2-2; the D is unclear. V was clipped by 0 bases and J by 1 base, with 6 bases between them. The CDR3 sequence is 15 residues long. CDR1 LGHNT and CDR2 FRNRAP come from the germline V gene. CDR3 loop: CASGLVFGNTGELFF. CDR3 DNA sequence: TGTGCTAGTGGTTTGGTATTTGGGAACACCGGGGAGCTGTTTTTT.

V usage is TRBV4-1 and J usage is TRBJ2-3; D perhaps matches TRBD2 (6 bases). CDR1 is MGHRA and CDR2 is YSYEKL in the germline V gene. Trimming took off 3 bases at V and 6 bases at J, with 19 bases between the two ends. The CDR3 length is 16 residues. The CDR3 DNA is TGCGCCAGCAGCCAGCGGGGACTCCAAATCGCCGATACGCAGTATTTT. Its translation is CASSQRGLQIADTQYF.

The rearrangement uses TRBV2 and TRBJ1-1; no clear D gene. CDR3 size: 16 residues. V lost 4 bases and J 0 bases, leaving 15 bases between the germline ends. Germline-derived CDR1 and CDR2 are SNHLY and FYNNEI. CDR3 sequence reads: CASSGRIHPLNTEAFF. For the CDR3, the DNA is TGTGCCAGCAGTGGTAGGATCCACCCTTTGAACACTGAAGCTTTCTTT.